This TCR beta chain emerged from a study of shared clonotypes between healthy human individuals. Profiled with immunoSEQ multiplex PCR; TCRdb holds only in-frame clones, not every one. The sample holds some 600,000 clones; roughly 95% are singletons and the top ten take more than 0.085%. Germline loops: CDR1 SGHAT, CDR2 FQNNGV. The V gene end was trimmed by 4 bases and the J gene end by 5 bases; junction bases not matched to a gene: 21. The CDR3 consists of 19 residues. Naivety among CD8 cells was defined by CD45RO negativity and positive CCR7 selection, thereby excluding terminally differentiated effector memory CD45RA+ cells.

Sequencing was performed on naive CD8+ T cells sorted from blood. This sequence was found in a woman in her 30s in good health. The V gene is TRBV11-2, the J gene TRBJ1-2, with 8 bases matching TRBD1. In nucleotides, the CDR3 is TGTGCCAGCAGCTATGACAAAGGACAGGGAGTAGGGCGTAATTATGGCTACACCTTC. Translation gives CASSYDKGQGVGRNYGYTF.